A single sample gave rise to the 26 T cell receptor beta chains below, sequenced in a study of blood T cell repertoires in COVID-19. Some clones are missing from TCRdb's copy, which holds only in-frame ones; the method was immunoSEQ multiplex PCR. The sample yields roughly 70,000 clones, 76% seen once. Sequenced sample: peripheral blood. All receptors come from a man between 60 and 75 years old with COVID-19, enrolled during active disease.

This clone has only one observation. The CDR3 spells CASSLIRAASREQFF. The CDR3 DNA sequence: TGTGCCAGCAGCCTGATAAGAGCGGCATCCAGGGAGCAGTTCTTC. The gene calls are TRBV11-2 and TRBJ2-1; perhaps TRBD2 as D (5 bases). V lost 5 bases to trimming and J lost 10 bases, with 21 bases between them. The CDR3 loop spans 15 amino acids. The germline gives CDR1 SGHAT, CDR2 FQNNGV.

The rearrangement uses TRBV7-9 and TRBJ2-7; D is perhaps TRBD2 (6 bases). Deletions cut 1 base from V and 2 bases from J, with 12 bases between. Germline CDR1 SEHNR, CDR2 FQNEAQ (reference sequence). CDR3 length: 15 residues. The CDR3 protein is CASSLGSGTTYEQYF. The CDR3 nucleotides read TGTGCCAGCAGCTTAGGTAGCGGAACAACCTACGAGCAGTACTTC.

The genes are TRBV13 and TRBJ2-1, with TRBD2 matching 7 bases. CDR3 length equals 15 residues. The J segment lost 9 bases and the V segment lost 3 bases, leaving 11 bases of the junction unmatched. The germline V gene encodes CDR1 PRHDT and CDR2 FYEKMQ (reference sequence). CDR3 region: CASSFKGLGSFEQFF. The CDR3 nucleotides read TGTGCCAGCAGCTTTAAAGGACTAGGTTCATTTGAGCAGTTCTTC.

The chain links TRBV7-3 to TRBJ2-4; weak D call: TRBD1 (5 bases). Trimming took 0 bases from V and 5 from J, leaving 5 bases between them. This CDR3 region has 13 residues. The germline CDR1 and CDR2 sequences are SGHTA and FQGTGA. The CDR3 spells CASSLTRENIQYF. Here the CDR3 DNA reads TGTGCCAGCAGCTTAACCAGGGAAAACATTCAGTACTTC.

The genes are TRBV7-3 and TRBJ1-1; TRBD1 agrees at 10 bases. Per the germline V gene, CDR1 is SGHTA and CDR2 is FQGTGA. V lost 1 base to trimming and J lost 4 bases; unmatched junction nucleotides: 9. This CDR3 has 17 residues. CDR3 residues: CASSLNGGTGVVTEAFF. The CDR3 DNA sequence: TGTGCCAGCAGCTTAAACGGCGGGACAGGGGTGGTCACTGAAGCTTTCTTT. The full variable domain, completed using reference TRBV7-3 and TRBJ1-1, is GAGVSQTPSNKVTEKGKYVELRCDPISGHTALYWYRQSLGQGPEFLIYFQGTGAADDSGLPNDRFFAVRPEGSVSTLKIQRTERGDSAVYLCASSLNGGTGVVTEAFFGQGTRLTVV.

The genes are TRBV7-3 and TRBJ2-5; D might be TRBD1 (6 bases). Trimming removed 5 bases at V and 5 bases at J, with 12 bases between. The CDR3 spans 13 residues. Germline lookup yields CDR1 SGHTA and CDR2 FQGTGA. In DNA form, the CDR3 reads TGTGCCAGCAGCCAAGGCCAGGGGGAGACCCAGTACTTC. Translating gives CASSQGQGETQYF.

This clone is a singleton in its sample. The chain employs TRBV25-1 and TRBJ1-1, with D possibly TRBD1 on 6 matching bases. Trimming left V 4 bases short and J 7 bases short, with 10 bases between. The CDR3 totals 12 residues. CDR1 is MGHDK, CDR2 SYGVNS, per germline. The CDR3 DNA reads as TGTGCCAGCAGTGCCGGACAGTTTGAAGCTTTCTTT. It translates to CASSAGQFEAFF.

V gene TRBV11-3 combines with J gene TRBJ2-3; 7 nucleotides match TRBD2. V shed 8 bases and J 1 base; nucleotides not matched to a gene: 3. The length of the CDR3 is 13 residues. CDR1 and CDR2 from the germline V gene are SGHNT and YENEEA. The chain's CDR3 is CASAREGTDTQYF. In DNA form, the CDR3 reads TGTGCCAGCGCCCGGGAGGGCACAGATACGCAGTATTTT.

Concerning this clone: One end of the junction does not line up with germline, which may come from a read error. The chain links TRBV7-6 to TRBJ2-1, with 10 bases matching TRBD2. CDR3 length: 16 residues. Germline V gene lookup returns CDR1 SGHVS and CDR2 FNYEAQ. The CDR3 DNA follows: TGTGCCAACAGCTTAAGGGCTAGCGGGAGCGGTAGTGAGCAGTTCTTC. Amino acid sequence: CANSLRASGSGSEQFF.

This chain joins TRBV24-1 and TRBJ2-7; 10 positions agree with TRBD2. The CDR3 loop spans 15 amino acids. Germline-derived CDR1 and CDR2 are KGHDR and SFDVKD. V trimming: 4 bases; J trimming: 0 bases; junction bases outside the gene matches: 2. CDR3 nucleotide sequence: TGTGCCACCAGTGAGACTAGCGGGCTCTCCTACGAGCAGTACTTC. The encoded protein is CATSETSGLSYEQYF.

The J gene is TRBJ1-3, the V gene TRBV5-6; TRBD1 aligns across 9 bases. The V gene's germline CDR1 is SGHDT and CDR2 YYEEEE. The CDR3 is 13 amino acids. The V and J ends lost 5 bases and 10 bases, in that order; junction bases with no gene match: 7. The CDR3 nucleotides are TGTGCCAGCAGTGGACAGGGGAAAGCAACCATATATTTT. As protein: CASSGQGKATIYF.

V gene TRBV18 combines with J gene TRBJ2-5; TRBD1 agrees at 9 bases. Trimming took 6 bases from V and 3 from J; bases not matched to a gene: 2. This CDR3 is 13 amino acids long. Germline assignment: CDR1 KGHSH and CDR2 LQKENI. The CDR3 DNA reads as TGTGCCAGCTCCTGGACAGGGGAAGAGACCCAGTACTTC. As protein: CASSWTGEETQYF.

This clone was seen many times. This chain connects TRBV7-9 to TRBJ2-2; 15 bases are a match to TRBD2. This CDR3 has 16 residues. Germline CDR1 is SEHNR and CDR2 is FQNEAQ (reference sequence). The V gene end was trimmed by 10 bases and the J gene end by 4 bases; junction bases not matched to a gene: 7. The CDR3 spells CATRTSGRAPTGELFF. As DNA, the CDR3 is TGTGCCACCCGGACTAGCGGGAGGGCCCCCACCGGGGAGCTGTTTTTT.

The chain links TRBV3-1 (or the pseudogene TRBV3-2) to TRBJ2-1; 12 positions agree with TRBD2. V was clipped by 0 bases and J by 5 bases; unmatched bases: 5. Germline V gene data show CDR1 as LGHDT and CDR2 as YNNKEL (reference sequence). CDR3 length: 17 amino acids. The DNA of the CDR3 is TGTGCCAGCAGCCAAGATCGAGGACTAGCGGGAAACAATGAGCAGTTCTTC. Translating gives CASSQDRGLAGNNEQFF.

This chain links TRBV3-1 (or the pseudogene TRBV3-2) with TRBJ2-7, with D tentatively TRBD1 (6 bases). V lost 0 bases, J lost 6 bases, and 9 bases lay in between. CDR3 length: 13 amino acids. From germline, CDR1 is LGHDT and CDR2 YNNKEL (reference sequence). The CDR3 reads CASSQDGRGEQYF. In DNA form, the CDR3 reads TGTGCCAGCAGCCAAGACGGCAGGGGCGAGCAGTACTTC.

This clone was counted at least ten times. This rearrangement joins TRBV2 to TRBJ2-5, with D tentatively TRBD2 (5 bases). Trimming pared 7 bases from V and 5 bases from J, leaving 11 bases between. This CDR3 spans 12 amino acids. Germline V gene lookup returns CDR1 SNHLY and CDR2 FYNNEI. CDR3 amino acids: CASTSGLETQYF. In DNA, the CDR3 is TGTGCCAGCACATCGGGATTGGAGACCCAGTACTTC.

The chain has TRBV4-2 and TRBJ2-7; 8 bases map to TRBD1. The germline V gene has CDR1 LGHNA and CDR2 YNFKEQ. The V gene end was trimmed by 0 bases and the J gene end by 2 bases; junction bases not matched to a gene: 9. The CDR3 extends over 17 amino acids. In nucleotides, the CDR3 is TGTGCCAGCAGCCAAGATTTAGGGACAGGCCGTACCTACGAGCAGTACTTC. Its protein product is CASSQDLGTGRTYEQYF.

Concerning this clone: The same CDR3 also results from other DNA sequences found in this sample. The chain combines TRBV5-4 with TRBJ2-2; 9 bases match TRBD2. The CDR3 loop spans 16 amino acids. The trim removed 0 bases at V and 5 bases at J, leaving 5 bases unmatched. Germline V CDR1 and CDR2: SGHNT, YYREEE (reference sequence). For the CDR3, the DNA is TGTGCCAGCAGCTTGGTTGGCGGGGGGGCTACCGGGGAGCTGTTTTTT. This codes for CASSLVGGGATGELFF. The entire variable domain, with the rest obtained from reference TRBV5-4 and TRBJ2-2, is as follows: ETGVTQSPTHLIKTRGQQVTLRCSSQSGHNTVSWYQQALGQGPQFIFQYYREEENGRGNFPPRFSGLQFPNYSSELNVNALELDDSALYLCASSLVGGGATGELFFGEGSRLTVL.

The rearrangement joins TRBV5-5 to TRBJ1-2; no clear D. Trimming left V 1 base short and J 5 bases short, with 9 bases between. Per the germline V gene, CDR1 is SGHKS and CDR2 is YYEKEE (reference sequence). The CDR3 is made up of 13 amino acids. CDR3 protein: CASSLSGLYGYTF. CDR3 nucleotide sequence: TGTGCCAGCAGCTTGTCCGGGTTGTATGGCTACACCTTC. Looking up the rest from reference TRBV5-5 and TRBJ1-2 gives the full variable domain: DAGVTQSPTHLIKTRGQQVTLRCSPISGHKSVSWYQQVLGQGPQFIFQYYEKEERGRGNFPDRFSARQFPNYSSELNVNALLLGDSALYLCASSLSGLYGYTFGSGTRLTVV.

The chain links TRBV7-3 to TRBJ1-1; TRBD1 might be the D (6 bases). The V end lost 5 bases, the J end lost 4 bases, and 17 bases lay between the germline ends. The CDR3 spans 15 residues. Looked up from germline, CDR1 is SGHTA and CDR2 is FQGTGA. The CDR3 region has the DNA TGTGCCAGCAGCGCACAGGGTTATGTGGGCACTGAAGCTTTCTTT. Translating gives CASSAQGYVGTEAFF.

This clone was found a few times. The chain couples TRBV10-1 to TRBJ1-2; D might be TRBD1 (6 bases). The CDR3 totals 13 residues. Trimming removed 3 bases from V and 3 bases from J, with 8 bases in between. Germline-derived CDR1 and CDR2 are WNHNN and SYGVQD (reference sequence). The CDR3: CASSDRGDYGYTF. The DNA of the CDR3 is TGCGCCAGCAGTGACAGGGGAGACTATGGCTACACCTTC.

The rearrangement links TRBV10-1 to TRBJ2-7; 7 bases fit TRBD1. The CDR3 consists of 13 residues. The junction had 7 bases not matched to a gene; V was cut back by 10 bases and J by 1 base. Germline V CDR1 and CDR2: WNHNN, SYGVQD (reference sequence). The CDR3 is CANPGTASYEQYF. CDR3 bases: TGCGCCAACCCCGGGACAGCATCCTACGAGCAGTACTTC.

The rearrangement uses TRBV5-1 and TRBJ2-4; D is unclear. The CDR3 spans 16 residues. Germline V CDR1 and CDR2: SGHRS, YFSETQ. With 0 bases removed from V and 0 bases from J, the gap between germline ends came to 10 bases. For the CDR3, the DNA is TGCGCCAGCAGCTTGGGAGATGCATTAGCCAAAAACATTCAGTACTTC. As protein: CASSLGDALAKNIQYF.

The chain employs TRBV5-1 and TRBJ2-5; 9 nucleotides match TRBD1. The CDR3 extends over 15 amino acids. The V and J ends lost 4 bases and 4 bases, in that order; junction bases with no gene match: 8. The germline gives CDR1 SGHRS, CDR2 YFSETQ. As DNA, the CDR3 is TGCGCCAGCAGCCTCGGGACAGGGACCCCAGAGACCCAGTACTTC. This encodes CASSLGTGTPETQYF.

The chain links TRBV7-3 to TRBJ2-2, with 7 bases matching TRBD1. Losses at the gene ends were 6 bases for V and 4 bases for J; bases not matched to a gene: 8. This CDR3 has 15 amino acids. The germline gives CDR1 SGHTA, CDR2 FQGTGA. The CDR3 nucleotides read TGTGCCAGCAGTTCCGGGACAGCGAGCACCGGGGAGCTGTTTTTT. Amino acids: CASSSGTASTGELFF.

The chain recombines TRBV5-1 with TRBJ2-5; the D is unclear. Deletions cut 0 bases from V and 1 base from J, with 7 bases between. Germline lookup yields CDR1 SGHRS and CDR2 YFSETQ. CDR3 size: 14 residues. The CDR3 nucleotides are TGCGCCAGCAGCTTGGGGGCAAGCCAAGAGACCCAGTACTTC. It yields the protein CASSLGASQETQYF.